This T cell receptor (beta chain) was captured in a study of spatial heterogeneity in lung cancer. Each molecule of TCR cDNA was tagged with one unique molecular identifier. TCRdb re-called the 5' RACE reads through MiXCR, storing one row per CDR3 protein. The sample lists over 2,500 distinct CDR3 sequences; approximately 11% were seen once. Sample time point: sample taken at primary tumor resection. Donors were some 72 untreated early-stage non-small cell lung cancer patients. Tumor, nontumor lung or frozen PBMC supplied whole RNA that was sequenced unsorted. General observations from the study: It was estimated that coverage of tumor T cells reached around 7% for alpha chains and 12% to 15% for beta chains. It was found that expanded intratumoral alpha and beta TCR counts tracked tumor mutation counts.

V lost 0 bases to trimming and J lost 0 bases; unmatched junction nucleotides: 2. The CDR3 sequence is 16 residues long. CDR1 LGHNA and CDR2 YNFKEQ come from the germline V gene. In its sample, this clonotype is medium-sized. As yet, its antigen is unknown. This beta chain represents an off-target read in a library built for alpha chains; its size is of limited meaning. The origin of this receptor is a male donor with early-stage non-small cell lung cancer. The chain is built from TRBV4-2 and TRBJ2-1, with 7 nucleotides matching TRBD2. This sample comprised lung tumor tissue, obtained at surgery. CDR3 coding DNA: TGTGCCAGCAGCCAAGAAGGCGGGAGCTCCTACAATGAGCAGTTCTTC. Residues: CASSQEGGSSYNEQFF.